The 3 T cell receptor beta chains given below trace back to one sample, sequenced in a study of blood T cell repertoires in COVID-19. Sequenced by immunoSEQ multiplex PCR; TCRdb stores in-frame clones only, minus some. Altogether about 99,000 clones are present, roughly 90% being singletons, with the ten largest covering approximately 3.5%. The sequencing sample was made of peripheral blood. These receptor sequences come from a woman aged 55-70 years with acute or convalescent COVID-19.

The chain recombines TRBV7-3 with TRBJ1-2; D is ambiguous. Trimming pared 4 bases from V and 4 bases from J, leaving 10 bases between. This CDR3 spans 13 amino acids. Germline V gene lookup returns CDR1 SGHTA and CDR2 FQGTGA. CDR3 bases: TGTGCCAGCAGCTCCACCCCGGGCTATGGCTACACCTTC. Amino acids: CASSSTPGYGYTF.

CDR3 amino acids: CASSSRQGNTIYF. The CDR3 DNA reads as TGTGCCAGCAGCTCCCGACAGGGAAACACCATATATTTT. This chain joins TRBV7-2 and TRBJ1-3; D is possibly TRBD1 (5 bases). V lost 4 bases and J 4 bases, leaving 8 bases between the germline ends. CDR3 length: 13 residues. Germline CDR1 and CDR2: SGHTA and FQGNSA.

V usage is TRBV19 and J usage is TRBJ1-1; the D gene is possibly TRBD1 (5 bases). V dropped 4 bases and J dropped 4 bases, with 10 bases sitting between them. This CDR3 is 13 amino acids long. Germline-derived CDR1 and CDR2 are LNHDA and SQIVND (reference sequence). The CDR3, as DNA: TGTGCCAGTAGTACAGGGATTTTCACTGAAGCTTTCTTT. Translating it yields CASSTGIFTEAFF.